These T cell receptor beta chains were read from a single sample in a study of blood T cell repertoires in COVID-19. The protocol was immunoSEQ multiplex PCR, while the TCRdb copy is restricted to in-frame clones and leaves out a portion. The repertoire holds about 110,000 clones, roughly 76% seen once, with roughly 10% in the top ten. Sequencing was done on a sample of peripheral blood. The source is a woman in her seventies with acute or convalescent COVID-19. The CDR3 runs from the conserved cysteine through the conserved F or W.

len | j_gene | v_gene | CDR3aa
13 | TRBJ1-1 | TRBV6-5 | CASSLQGAAEAFF
15 | TRBJ2-7 | TRBV18 | CASSPENLLIYEQYF
15 | TRBJ1-4 | TRBV4-3 | CASSQVGGGGEKLFF
16 | TRBJ2-1 | TRBV28 | CASSLYGTSAYNEQFF
15 | TRBJ1-2 | TRBV28 | CASSPTSAGGRPRPF
15 | TRBJ2-5 | TRBV19 | CASSIPSGGAETQYF
14 | TRBJ1-3 | TRBV4-3 | CASSPATGGNTIYF
14 | TRBJ1-2 | TRBV2 | CASSADRGIDGYTF
12 | TRBJ1-2 | TRBV30 | CASAQGYYGYTF
13 | TRBJ1-2 | TRBV28 | CASSLFPGYGYTF
13 | TRBJ2-5 | TRBV12-3/TRBV12-4 | CASSRDSQETQYF
15 | TRBJ1-1 | TRBV7-2 | CASSLMSGSNTEAFF
16 | TRBJ2-6 | TRBV7-8 | CASSHQGASGANVLTF
16 | TRBJ2-3 | TRBV5-4 | CASSLGGQGKGDTQYF
13 | TRBJ1-2 | TRBV19 | CASSIDISYGYTF
13 | TRBJ1-2 | TRBV7-2 | CASSQDSLGGYTF
14 | TRBJ1-4 | TRBV19 | CASTDRGFNEKLFF
12 | TRBJ1-2 | TRBV28 | CASSLTGYGYTF
15 | TRBJ1-3 | TRBV6-6 | CASSYLTGTGNTIYF
13 | TRBJ2-7 | TRBV21-1 | CARRGTVTYEQYF
14 | TRBJ1-3 | TRBV6-5 | CASLQGWTGNTIYF
15 | TRBJ2-7 | TRBV7-2 | CASSLAGTDPYEQYF
15 | TRBJ1-2 | TRBV28 | CASTRRSRAGYGYTF
14 | TRBJ2-7 | TRBV20-1 | CSASPPPYSYEQYF
16 | TRBJ2-1 | TRBV15 | CATSIRSLVFYNEQFF
15 | TRBJ2-7 | TRBV24-1 | CATSGGRGPGYEQYF
14 | TRBJ1-5 | TRBV28 | CASSFRVRNQPQHF
16 | TRBJ1-2 | TRBV24-1 | CATVIPQGIKNYGYTF
13 | TRBJ2-1 | TRBV24-1 | CATAERDGNEQFF
14 | TRBJ2-6 | TRBV5-1 | CASSDNRGANVLTF
13 | TRBJ2-7 | TRBV6-5 | CASREVQGYEQYF
15 | TRBJ2-2 | TRBV30 | CAWSPGGANTGELFF
15 | TRBJ2-3 | TRBV5-5 | CASSPGQGSTDTQYF
15 | TRBJ1-2 | TRBV24-1 | CATSDPGTGNYGYTF
14 | TRBJ2-5 | TRBV18 | CASSLQGSGETQYF
16 | TRBJ1-5 | TRBV18 | CASSPSRGEGNQPQHF
13 | TRBJ1-2 | TRBV28 | CASSLGAGRGYTF
14 | TRBJ2-7 | TRBV18 | CASSPDRGRREQYF
15 | TRBJ2-2 | TRBV5-1 | CASSWIVRATGELFF
12 | TRBJ1-6 | TRBV10-1 | CARLKEDSPLHF
15 | TRBJ1-6 | TRBV19 | CASSIGRTDYVPLHF
15 | TRBJ1-1 | TRBV13 | CASSSYHNMNTEAFF
17 | TRBJ2-1 | TRBV24-1 | CATSETRGTSGRDEQFF
17 | TRBJ2-7 | TRBV5-4 | CASSSGLWTGGSGEQYF
15 | TRBJ2-1 | TRBV3-1/TRBV3-2 | CASSQVAGGYNEQFF
15 | TRBJ2-1 | TRBV5-1 | CASSIGLALYNEQFF
14 | TRBJ2-7 | TRBV6-5 | CASSYSGTTYEQYF
13 | TRBJ2-7 | TRBV28 | CASHPGGGYEQYF